One sample yielded the 11 T cell receptor beta chains listed below, sequenced in a study of CD8 T cells in ankylosing spondylitis. In TCRdb, the 5' RACE reads were re-called with MiXCR into one record per CDR3 protein. The data contain 35,000 or so distinct CDR3 sequences, about 5.5% of them seen just once; the ten biggest clones take up about 12%. The specimen was blood, either unsorted or a sorted T cell fraction (not recorded which). These receptors were obtained from a male donor with ankylosing spondylitis or in good health (not recorded which).

There are many counts of this clonotype. The chain couples TRBV9 to TRBJ2-1; TRBD1 agrees at 10 bases. Germline V lookup: CDR1 SGDLS, CDR2 YYNGEE. The ends lost 6 bases at V and 4 bases at J; junction bases unmatched: 4. The CDR3 length is 14 residues. CDR3 protein: CASTRQGAYNEQFF. Here the CDR3 DNA reads TGTGCCAGCACAAGACAGGGGGCTTACAATGAGCAGTTCTTC.

This clonotype was seen ten or more times. This chain uses TRBV29-1 with TRBJ1-2; D is unclear. The CDR3 consists of 11 residues. In germline, CDR1 is SQVTM, CDR2 ANQGSEA. V was clipped by 2 bases and J by 9 bases, with 10 bases between them. The CDR3 DNA follows: TGCAGCGTTGAATGGGCCGAGCGCTACACCTTC. Protein product: CSVEWAERYTF. Full variable domain (outside the CDR3, taken from reference TRBV29-1 and TRBJ1-2): SAVISQKPSRDICQRGTSLTIQCQVDSQVTMMFWYRQQPGQSLTLIATANQGSEATYESGFVIDKFPISRPNLTFSTLTVSNMSPEDSSIYLCSVEWAERYTFGSGTRLTVV.

There are many counts of this clonotype. The genes are TRBV5-1 and TRBJ1-2; 8 bases align to TRBD1. The junction had 5 bases not matched to a gene; V was cut back by 4 bases and J by 12 bases. CDR3 size: 11 residues. Germline V gene lookup returns CDR1 SGHRS and CDR2 YFSETQ. The CDR3 protein is CASSVTGEHTF. CDR3 coding DNA: TGCGCCAGCAGCGTGACAGGGGAGCACACCTTC.

This clonotype was recorded many times. The gene calls are TRBV20-1 and TRBJ2-1; the match to TRBD2 covers 8 bases. J was trimmed by 10 bases and V by 5 bases; bases with no gene match: 16. The CDR3 consists of 15 residues. The V gene's germline CDR1 is DFQATT and CDR2 SNEGSKA (reference sequence). The CDR3: CSAQPGREGLAEQFF. The CDR3 nucleotides are TGCAGTGCTCAACCTGGCAGGGAAGGACTAGCAGAGCAGTTCTTC.

The table lists this clonotype with many counts. This chain joins TRBV3-1 and TRBJ2-1; 7 bases agree with TRBD1. J was trimmed by 7 bases and V by 4 bases; bases with no gene match: 7. The CDR3 covers 14 residues. The germline V gene has CDR1 LGHDT and CDR2 YNNKEL (reference sequence). The CDR3 region has the DNA TGTGCCAGCAGCCTCGACAGGGTATGGAATGAGCAGTTCTTC. This sequence encodes CASSLDRVWNEQFF.

This clonotype came up many times. This chain connects TRBV20-1 to TRBJ1-1, with TRBD1 matching over 8 bases. With 6 bases clipped from V and 4 bases from J, the junction kept 7 bases outside the gene matches. There are 13 residues in the CDR3. CDR1 is DFQATT, CDR2 SNEGSKA, per germline (reference sequence). CDR3 loop: CSAGQGQLTEAFF. The CDR3 nucleotides are TGCAGTGCAGGACAGGGCCAACTCACTGAAGCTTTCTTT.

This clonotype was observed at least ten times. This chain joins TRBV7-9 and TRBJ2-2; possible D gene TRBD1, 6 bases. This CDR3 comprises 16 residues. The V end was cut by 5 bases, the J end by 1 base, with 14 bases between. Per germline, CDR1 SEHNR and CDR2 FQNEAQ (reference sequence). CDR3 coding DNA: TGTGCCAGCAGCCGAAACAGGGTTCGGAACACCGGGGAGCTGTTTTTT. Translating it yields CASSRNRVRNTGELFF.

This clonotype has a count of ten or more. The chain combines TRBV29-1 with TRBJ2-3; D gene uncertain. Trimming took 5 bases from V and 3 from J, leaving 15 bases between them. Germline-derived CDR1 and CDR2 are SQVTM and ANQGSEA. The CDR3 runs 14 residues. The CDR3 DNA reads TGCAGCGTTTGGGTTGTGGTCGGGACAGATACGCAGTATTTT. The encoded protein is CSVWVVVGTDTQYF.

This clonotype was observed many times. The J gene is TRBJ1-1, the V gene TRBV5-5, with a weak D call TRBD1 (5 bases). From germline, CDR1 is SGHKS and CDR2 YYEKEE (reference sequence). The CDR3 spans 15 residues. Deletions cut 2 bases from V and 4 bases from J, with 15 bases between. DNA for the CDR3: TGTGCCAGCAGCTTCAGGGCGAGGGGAAGCACTGAAGCTTTCTTT. Its protein product is CASSFRARGSTEAFF. Full variable domain (missing parts from reference TRBV5-5 and TRBJ1-1): DAGVTQSPTHLIKTRGQQVTLRCSPISGHKSVSWYQQVLGQGPQFIFQYYEKEERGRGNFPDRFSARQFPNYSSELNVNALLLGDSALYLCASSFRARGSTEAFFGQGTRLTVV.

This clonotype showed up many times. The V call is TRBV10-3, the J call TRBJ2-7; D is possibly TRBD2 (5 bases). Germline-derived CDR1 and CDR2 are ENHRY and SYGVKD. V was pared by 2 bases and J by 3 bases, with 8 bases between. The CDR3 covers 13 residues. This chain's CDR3 is CAISEGGFYEQYF. The CDR3 DNA reads TGTGCCATCAGTGAGGGAGGATTCTACGAGCAGTACTTC.

This clonotype was observed at least ten times. This chain links TRBV6-2 or TRBV6-3 with TRBJ2-1, with 10 bases identical to TRBD2. The V gene's germline CDR1 is MNHEY and CDR2 SVGEGT. CDR3 length: 15 amino acids. V shed 8 bases and J 3 bases; nucleotides not matched to a gene: 7. CDR3 nucleotides: TGTGCCAGCGGGGCTAGCGGGAGAGTCTACAATGAGCAGTTCTTC. This sequence encodes CASGASGRVYNEQFF.